These T cell receptor beta chains were read from a single sample in a study of T cells in Graves' hyperthyroidism and ophthalmopathy. TCRdb reprocessed the multiplex PCR reads via MiXCR and lists one record per CDR3 protein. The data show some 440,000 distinct CDR3 sequences, around 14% seen once. Sequencing was done on a sample of blood. All receptors come from a young woman with Graves' hyperthyroidism. Each CDR3 is given without its conserved first and last residue. D genes are given only for firm matches.

TRBV20-1,TRBJ2-1,.,SARELYSSYNEQF
TRBV10-2,TRBJ2-5,TRBD2,ASSESSGHQETQY
TRBV29-1,TRBJ1-3,.,SALPGGSGNTIY
TRBV7-9,TRBJ1-2,TRBD1,ASRKGASAYGYT
TRBV7-9,TRBJ2-7,.,ASSLAGLLEQY
TRBV5-1,TRBJ2-3,TRBD1,ASSSGGKDTQY
TRBV20-1,TRBJ1-1,.,SGKGLRETEAF
TRBV4-1,TRBJ2-7,TRBD2,ASSQREGLYEQY
TRBV24-1,TRBJ2-3,.,ATSDPAPRVSDTQY
TRBV11-1,TRBJ2-7,.,ASSLSPSDNEQY
TRBV25-1,TRBJ1-6,.,ASSEFLGHGNSPLH
TRBV2,TRBJ1-2,.,ASSDGRLLDGYT
TRBV7-3,TRBJ2-3,.,ASSLDARAQY
TRBV12-3/TRBV12-4,TRBJ2-2,TRBD2,ASSLETSGSGELF
TRBV28,TRBJ2-7,.,ASSRVVTGQSSYEQY
TRBV12-5,TRBJ2-1,.,ASGLQGMGSTNEQF
TRBV11-3,TRBJ2-7,.,ASKQDGGPLEQY
TRBV19,TRBJ2-1,TRBD2,ASRAGGGDNEQF
TRBV6-2/TRBV6-3,TRBJ1-1,TRBD1,ASTKRTGGNTEAF
TRBV5-1,TRBJ2-1,.,ASSFTVGFNEQF
TRBV6-4,TRBJ1-1,.,ASSDSELPHENTEAF
TRBV5-8,TRBJ1-5,.,ASSLALEGPQPQH
TRBV19,TRBJ1-5,.,ASSIAEQGSQPQH
TRBV29-1,TRBJ2-7,TRBD1,SVVRDRASYEQY
TRBV20-1,TRBJ2-7,TRBD2,SAGRLAATYEQY
TRBV19,TRBJ1-3,.,ASSIWRTSGNTIY
TRBV9,TRBJ2-3,.,ASSVGGSTDTQY
TRBV12-3/TRBV12-4,TRBJ2-1,TRBD2,ASSLRSSGSNEQF
TRBV5-1,TRBJ2-3,.,ASRWGDTQY
TRBV9,TRBJ1-1,.,ASSVGAKATGAF
TRBV6-1,TRBJ2-1,TRBD2,ASSEYTGISGSPYNEQF
TRBV20-1,TRBJ2-7,TRBD1,SARERNFGTGPYEQY
TRBV2,TRBJ2-3,.,ASSEVVTRPDTQY
TRBV20-1,TRBJ2-1,.,SANSRERGLNEQF
TRBV13,TRBJ2-2,TRBD2,ASSHNRLAGGVNNAGELF
TRBV24-1,TRBJ2-3,.,ATSDGGVQDTQY
TRBV29-1,TRBJ2-3,TRBD2,SVVRLAGDPDTQY
TRBV5-1,TRBJ2-2,.,ASSLGPQGRDTGELF
TRBV20-1,TRBJ1-1,.,SARLGLTNTEAF
TRBV6-1,TRBJ2-3,.,ASSGRTRRDTQY
TRBV12-3/TRBV12-4,TRBJ1-1,.,ASSFQGVNTEAF
TRBV18,TRBJ2-6,TRBD1,ASSPGQGLPSGANVLT
TRBV5-1,TRBJ2-3,TRBD2,ASSLSLAGGGSDTQY
TRBV7-3,TRBJ2-1,.,ASSLNGGGAEQF